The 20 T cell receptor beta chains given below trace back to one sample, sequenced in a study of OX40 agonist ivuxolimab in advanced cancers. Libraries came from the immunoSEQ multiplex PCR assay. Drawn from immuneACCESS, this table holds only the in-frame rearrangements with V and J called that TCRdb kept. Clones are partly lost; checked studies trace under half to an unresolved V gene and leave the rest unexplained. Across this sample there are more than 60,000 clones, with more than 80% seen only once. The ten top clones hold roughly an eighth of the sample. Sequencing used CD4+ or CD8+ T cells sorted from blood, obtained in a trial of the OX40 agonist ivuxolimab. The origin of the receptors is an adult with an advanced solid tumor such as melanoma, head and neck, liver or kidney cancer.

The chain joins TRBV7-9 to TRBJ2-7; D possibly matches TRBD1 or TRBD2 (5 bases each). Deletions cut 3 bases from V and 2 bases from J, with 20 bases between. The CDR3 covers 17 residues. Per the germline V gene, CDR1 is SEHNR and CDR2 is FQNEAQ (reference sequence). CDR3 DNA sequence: TGTGCCAGCAGCTTTCATTCAATGGGACCAGGGACCTACGAGCAGTACTTC. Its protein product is CASSFHSMGPGTYEQYF.

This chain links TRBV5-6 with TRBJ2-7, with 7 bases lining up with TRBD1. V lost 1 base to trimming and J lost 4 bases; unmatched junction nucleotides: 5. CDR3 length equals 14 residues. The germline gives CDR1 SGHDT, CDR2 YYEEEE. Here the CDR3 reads CASSLRQGLYEQYF. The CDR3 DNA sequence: TGTGCCAGCAGCTTGAGACAGGGATTATACGAGCAGTACTTC.

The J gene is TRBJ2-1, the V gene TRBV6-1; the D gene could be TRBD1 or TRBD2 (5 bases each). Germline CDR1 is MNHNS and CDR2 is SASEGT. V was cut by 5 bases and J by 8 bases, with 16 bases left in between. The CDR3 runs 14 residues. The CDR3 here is CASSQGPAGYEQFF. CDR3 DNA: TGTGCCAGCAGTCAGGGACCCGCGGGCTATGAGCAGTTCTTC.

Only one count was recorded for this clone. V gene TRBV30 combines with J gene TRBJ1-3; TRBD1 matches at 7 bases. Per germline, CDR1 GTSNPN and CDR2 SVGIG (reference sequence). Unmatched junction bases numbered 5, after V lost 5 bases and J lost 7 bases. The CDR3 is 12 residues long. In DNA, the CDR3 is TGTGCCTGGCAAGACAGGGTGAACACCATATATTTT. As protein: CAWQDRVNTIYF.

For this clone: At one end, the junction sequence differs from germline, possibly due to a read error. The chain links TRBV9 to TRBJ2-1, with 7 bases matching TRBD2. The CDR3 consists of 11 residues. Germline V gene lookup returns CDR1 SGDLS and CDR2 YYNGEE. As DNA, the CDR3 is TGTGCCAGCAGCGGAAGCGGGACCGTCCTCTTC. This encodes CASSGSGTVLF.

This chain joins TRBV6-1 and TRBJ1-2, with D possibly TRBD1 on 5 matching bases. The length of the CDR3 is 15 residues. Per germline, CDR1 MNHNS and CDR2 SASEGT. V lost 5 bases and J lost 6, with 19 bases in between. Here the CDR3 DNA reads TGTGCCAGCAGTATGCAGGGTTTTTTGGGGGATGGCTACACCTTC. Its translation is CASSMQGFLGDGYTF.

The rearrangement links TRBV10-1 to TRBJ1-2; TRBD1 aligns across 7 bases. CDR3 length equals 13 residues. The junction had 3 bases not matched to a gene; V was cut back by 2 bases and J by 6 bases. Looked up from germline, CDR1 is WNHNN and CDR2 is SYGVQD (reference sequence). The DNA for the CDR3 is TGCGCCAGCAGTGAGGACAGGGACAATGGCTACACCTTC. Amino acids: CASSEDRDNGYTF.

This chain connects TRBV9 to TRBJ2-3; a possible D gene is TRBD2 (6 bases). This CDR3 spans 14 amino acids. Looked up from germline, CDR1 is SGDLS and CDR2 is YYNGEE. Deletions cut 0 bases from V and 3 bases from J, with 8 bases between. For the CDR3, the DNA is TGTGCCAGCAGCGTAGGCGGGATAACAGATACGCAGTATTTT. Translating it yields CASSVGGITDTQYF.

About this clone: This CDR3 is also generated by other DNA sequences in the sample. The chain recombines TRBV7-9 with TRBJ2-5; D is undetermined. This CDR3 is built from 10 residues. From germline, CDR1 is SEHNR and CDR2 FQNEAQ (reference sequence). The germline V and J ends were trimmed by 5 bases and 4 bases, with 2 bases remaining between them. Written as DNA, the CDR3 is TGTGCCAGCAGCGGAGAGACCCAGTACTTC. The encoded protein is CASSGETQYF.

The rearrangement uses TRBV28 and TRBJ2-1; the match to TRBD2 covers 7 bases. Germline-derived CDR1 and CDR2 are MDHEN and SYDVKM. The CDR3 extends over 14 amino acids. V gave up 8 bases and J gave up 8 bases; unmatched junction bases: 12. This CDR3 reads CASGMETSVDEQFF. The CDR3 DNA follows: TGTGCCAGCGGTATGGAAACTAGCGTCGATGAGCAGTTCTTC.

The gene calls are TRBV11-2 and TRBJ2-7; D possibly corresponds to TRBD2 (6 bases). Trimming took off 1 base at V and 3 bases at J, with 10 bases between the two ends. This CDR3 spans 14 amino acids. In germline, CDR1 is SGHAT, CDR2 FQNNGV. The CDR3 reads CASSLGGTLYEQYF. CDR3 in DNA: TGTGCCAGCAGCTTAGGGGGGACTCTCTACGAGCAGTACTTC.

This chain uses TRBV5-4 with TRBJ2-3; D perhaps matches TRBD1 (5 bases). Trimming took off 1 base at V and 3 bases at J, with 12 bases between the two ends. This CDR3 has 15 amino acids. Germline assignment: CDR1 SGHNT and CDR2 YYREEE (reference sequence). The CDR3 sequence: CASSLFQGGTDTQYF. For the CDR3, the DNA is TGTGCCAGCAGCTTGTTTCAGGGCGGTACAGATACGCAGTATTTT.

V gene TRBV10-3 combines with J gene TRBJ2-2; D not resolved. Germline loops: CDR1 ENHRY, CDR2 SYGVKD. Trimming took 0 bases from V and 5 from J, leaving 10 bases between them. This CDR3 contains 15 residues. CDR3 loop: CAISESLSTTGELFF. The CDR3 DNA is TGTGCCATCAGTGAGTCGTTGTCGACGACCGGGGAGCTGTTTTTT.

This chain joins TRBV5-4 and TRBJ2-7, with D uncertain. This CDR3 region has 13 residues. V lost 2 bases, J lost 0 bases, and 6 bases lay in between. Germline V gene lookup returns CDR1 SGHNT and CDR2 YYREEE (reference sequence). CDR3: CASSFGVSYEQYF. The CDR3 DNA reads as TGTGCCAGCAGCTTTGGGGTCTCCTACGAGCAGTACTTC.

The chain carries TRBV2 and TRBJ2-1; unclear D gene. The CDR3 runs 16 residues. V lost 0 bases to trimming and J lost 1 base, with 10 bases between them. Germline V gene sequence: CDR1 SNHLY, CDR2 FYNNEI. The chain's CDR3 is CASSEAPVPSYNEQFF. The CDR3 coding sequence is TGTGCCAGCAGTGAAGCACCAGTTCCGTCCTACAATGAGCAGTTCTTC. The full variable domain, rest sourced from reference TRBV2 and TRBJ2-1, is EPEVTQTPSHQVTQMGQEVILRCVPISNHLYFYWYRQILGQKVEFLVSFYNNEISEKSEIFDDQFSVERPDGSNFTLKIRSTKLEDSAMYFCASSEAPVPSYNEQFFGPGTRLTVL.

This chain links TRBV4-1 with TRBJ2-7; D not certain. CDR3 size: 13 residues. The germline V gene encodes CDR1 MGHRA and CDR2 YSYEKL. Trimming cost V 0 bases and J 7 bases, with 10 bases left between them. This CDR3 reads CASSQEEAREQYF. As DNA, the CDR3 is TGCGCCAGCAGCCAAGAAGAGGCACGGGAGCAGTACTTC.

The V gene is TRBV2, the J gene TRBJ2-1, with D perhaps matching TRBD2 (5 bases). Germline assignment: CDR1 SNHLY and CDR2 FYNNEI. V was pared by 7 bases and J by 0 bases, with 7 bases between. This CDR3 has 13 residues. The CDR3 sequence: CASNEGSYNEQFF. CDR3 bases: TGTGCCAGCAATGAGGGCTCCTACAATGAGCAGTTCTTC.

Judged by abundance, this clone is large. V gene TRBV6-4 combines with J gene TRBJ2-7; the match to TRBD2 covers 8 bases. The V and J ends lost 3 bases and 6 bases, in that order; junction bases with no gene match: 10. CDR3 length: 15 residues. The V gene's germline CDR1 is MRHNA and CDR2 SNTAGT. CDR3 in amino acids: CASSEWASGRSEQYF. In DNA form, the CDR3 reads TGTGCCAGCAGTGAATGGGCTAGCGGGCGTAGCGAGCAGTACTTC.

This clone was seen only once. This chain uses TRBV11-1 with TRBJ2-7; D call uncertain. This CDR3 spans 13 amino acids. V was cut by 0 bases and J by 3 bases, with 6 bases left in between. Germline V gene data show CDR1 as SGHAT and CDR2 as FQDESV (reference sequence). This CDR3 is CASSLAPLYEQYF. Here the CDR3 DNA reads TGTGCCAGCAGCTTAGCTCCACTCTACGAGCAGTACTTC.

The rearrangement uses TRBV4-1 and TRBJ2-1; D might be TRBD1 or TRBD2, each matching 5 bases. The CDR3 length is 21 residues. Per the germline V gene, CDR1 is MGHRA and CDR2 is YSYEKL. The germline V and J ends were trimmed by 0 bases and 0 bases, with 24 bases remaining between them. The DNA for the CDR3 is TGCGCCAGCAGCCAAGACCCCATACTAGGACAACAACAGAGCTCCTACAATGAGCAGTTCTTC. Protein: CASSQDPILGQQQSSYNEQFF.